The source of this T cell receptor (beta chain) is a study of CD8+ T cells in alopecia areata. Study-level results: During tofacitinib treatment, many expanded lesional clones remained in scalp and blood.

There are 12 residues in the CDR3. Trimming left V 7 bases short and J 3 bases short, with 11 bases between. The germline V gene encodes CDR1 SQVTM and CDR2 ANQGSEA. The treatment is: oral pan-JAK inhibitor, 5-10 mg twice daily. Extraction and reverse transcription of RNA yielded cDNA as the sequencing template. Sequencing used immunoSEQ multiplex PCR; TCRdb keeps in-frame clones, though not all of them. The data hold about 200,000 clones, with about three fifths observed a single time. As for this clone: Its target is not known.

Sequences were derived from CD4+ T cells sorted from blood, sampled at week 24, from a patient treated with tofacitinib. The chain employs TRBV29-1 and TRBJ2-3; D possibly corresponds to TRBD2 (6 bases). The receptor was isolated from a human donor with alopecia areata. CDR3 in DNA: TGCAGCGAGCTGAGCGGGACAGATACGCAGTATTTT. Protein sequence: CSELSGTDTQYF.